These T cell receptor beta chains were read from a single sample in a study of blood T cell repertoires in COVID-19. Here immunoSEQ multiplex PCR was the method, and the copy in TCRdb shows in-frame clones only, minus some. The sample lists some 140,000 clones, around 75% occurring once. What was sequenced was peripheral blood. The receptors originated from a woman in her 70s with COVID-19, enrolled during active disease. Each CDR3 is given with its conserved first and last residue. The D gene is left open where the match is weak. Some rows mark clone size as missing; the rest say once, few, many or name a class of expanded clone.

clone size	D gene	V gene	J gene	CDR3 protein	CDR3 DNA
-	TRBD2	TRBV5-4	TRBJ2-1	CASSPETSGGGEQFF	TGTGCCAGCAGTCCTGAGACTAGCGGGGGTGGTGAGCAGTTCTTC
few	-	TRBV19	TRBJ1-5	CASRVTPNSNQPQHF	TGTGCCAGTAGAGTGACACCGAATAGCAATCAGCCCCAGCATTTT
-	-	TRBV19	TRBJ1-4	CASSRGTELFF	TGTGCCAGTAGTAGAGGTACGGAACTGTTTTTT
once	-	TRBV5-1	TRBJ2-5	CASSLVGGARTQYF	TGCGCCAGCAGCTTAGTTGGGGGGGCTCGGACCCAGTACTTC
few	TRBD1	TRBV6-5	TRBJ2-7	CATLTGGASYEQYF	TGTGCCACCCTGACAGGGGGAGCCTCCTACGAGCAGTACTTC
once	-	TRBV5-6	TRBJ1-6	CASSLAGVSHSPLHF	TGTGCCAGCAGCTTGGCAGGGGTCTCCCATTCACCCCTCCACTTT
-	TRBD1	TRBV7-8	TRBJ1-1	CASSRGPVQGRTEAFF	TGTGCCAGCAGCCGAGGACCGGTACAGGGGAGGACTGAAGCTTTCTTT
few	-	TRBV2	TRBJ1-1	CASSGAANTEAFF	TGTGCCAGCAGTGGGGCAGCGAACACTGAAGCTTTCTTT
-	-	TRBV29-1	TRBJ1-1	CSVGGGMNTEAFF	TGCAGCGTCGGGGGGGGGATGAACACTGAAGCTTTCTTT
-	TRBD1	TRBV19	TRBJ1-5	CASSFLPGQGDPQHF	TGTGCCAGTAGCTTCCTTCCGGGACAGGGGGATCCCCAGCATTTT
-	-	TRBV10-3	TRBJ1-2	CAISESRAEGYTF	TGTGCCATCAGTGAGTCGAGGGCGGAAGGCTACACCTTC
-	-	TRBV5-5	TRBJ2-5	CASSLKWPPETQYF	TGTGCCAGCAGCTTGAAGTGGCCTCCGGAGACCCAGTACTTC
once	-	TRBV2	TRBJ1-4	CASRKHPQGGNEKLFF	TGTGCCAGCAGGAAACATCCCCAGGGCGGTAATGAAAAACTGTTTTTT
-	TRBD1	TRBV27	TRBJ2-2	CASSRHLTGTGTGELFF	TGTGCCAGCAGCCGCCACCTAACCGGGACAGGGACCGGGGAGCTGTTTTTT
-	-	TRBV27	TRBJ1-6	CASTGANNSPLHF	TGTGCCAGCACAGGGGCGAATAATTCACCCCTCCACTTT
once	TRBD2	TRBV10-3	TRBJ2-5	CATAGGVQETQYF	TGTGCCACCGCGGGGGGGGTTCAAGAGACCCAGTACTTC
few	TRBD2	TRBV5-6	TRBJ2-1	CASSLRTSGASSEFF	TGTGCCAGCAGCCTACGGACTAGCGGGGCCTCCTCGGAGTTCTTC
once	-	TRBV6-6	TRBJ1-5	CASSQDRNQPQHF	TGTGCCAGCAGCCAGGACAGAAATCAGCCCCAGCATTTT
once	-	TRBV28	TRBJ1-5	CATRKGVVGDNSNQPQHF	TGTGCCACCAGGAAGGGAGTGGTCGGGGATAATAGCAATCAGCCCCAGCATTTT
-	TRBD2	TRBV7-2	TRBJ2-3	CASSPLAGPTDTQYF	TGTGCCAGCAGCCCATTAGCGGGCCCCACAGATACGCAGTATTTT
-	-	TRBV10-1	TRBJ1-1	CASNLQQAGPEAFF	TGCGCCAGCAACCTACAGCAGGCCGGCCCTGAAGCTTTCTTT
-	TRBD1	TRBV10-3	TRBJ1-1	CATSWTGDSAFF	TGTGCCACCTCCTGGACAGGGGATAGCGCTTTCTTT
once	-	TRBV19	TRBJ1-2	CASSIERDYGYTF	TGTGCCAGTAGTATAGAGCGGGACTATGGCTACACCTTC
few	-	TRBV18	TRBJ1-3	CASSPISRPPGNTIYF	TGTGCCAGCTCACCAATCTCCAGGCCCCCTGGAAACACCATATATTTT
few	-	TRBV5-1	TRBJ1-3	CASSPGDSGNTIYF	TGCGCCAGCAGCCCGGGAGATTCTGGAAACACCATATATTTT
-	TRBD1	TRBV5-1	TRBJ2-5	CASSAGTAQETQYF	TGCGCCAGCAGCGCCGGGACAGCCCAAGAGACCCAGTACTTC
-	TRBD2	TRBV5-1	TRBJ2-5	CASSLVSSGPETQYF	TGCGCCAGCAGCTTGGTTTCTAGCGGTCCGGAGACCCAGTACTTC
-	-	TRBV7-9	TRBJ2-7	CASSSPESNHEQYF	TGTGCCAGCAGCTCCCCGGAGTCCAACCACGAGCAGTACTTC
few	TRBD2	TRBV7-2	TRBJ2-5	CASSLAGLAGIETQYF	TGTGCCAGCAGCTTAGCTGGACTAGCGGGAATAGAGACCCAGTACTTC
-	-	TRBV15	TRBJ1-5	CATSRAVGVGRGAQHF	TGTGCCACCAGCAGAGCAGTAGGGGTGGGGCGGGGGGCCCAGCATTTT
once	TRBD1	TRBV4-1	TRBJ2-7	CASSQRDSYSYEQYF	TGCGCCAGCAGCCAACGGGACAGTTATTCCTACGAGCAGTACTTC
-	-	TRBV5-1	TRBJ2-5	CASRKNSGQRETQYF	TGCGCCAGCAGAAAAAACAGCGGACAGAGGGAGACCCAGTACTTC
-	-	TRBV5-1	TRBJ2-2	CASRGRQEGGGELFF	TGCGCCAGCAGAGGGAGGCAGGAAGGTGGCGGGGAGCTGTTTTTT
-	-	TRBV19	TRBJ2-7	CASRMGFGGSYEQYF	TGTGCCAGCAGAATGGGGTTTGGGGGGTCCTACGAGCAGTACTTC
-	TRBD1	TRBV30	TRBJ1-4	CAWSPMDRGGEKLFF	TGTGCCTGGAGTCCTATGGACAGGGGGGGAGAAAAACTGTTTTTT
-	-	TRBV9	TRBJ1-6	CASSVGPSGRGHSPLHF	TGTGCCAGCAGCGTAGGCCCGTCGGGCAGGGGTCATTCACCCCTCCACTTT
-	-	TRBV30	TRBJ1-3	CAWTAWSGNTIYF	TGTGCCTGGACAGCCTGGAGCGGAAACACCATATATTTT
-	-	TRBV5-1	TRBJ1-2	CASSLNRVVGYTF	TGCGCCAGCAGCTTGAACAGGGTTGTCGGCTACACCTTC
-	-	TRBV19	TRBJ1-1	CASSSLDLNTEAFF	TGTGCCAGTAGTTCCCTGGACTTGAACACTGAAGCTTTCTTT
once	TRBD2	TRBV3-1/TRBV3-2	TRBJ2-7	CASSQNPGLEAYEQYF	TGTGCCAGCAGCCAAAACCCGGGACTAGAGGCCTACGAGCAGTACTTC
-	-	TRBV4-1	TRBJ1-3	CASSQVGSIGNTIYF	TGCGCCAGCAGCCAAGTGGGCAGCATTGGAAACACCATATATTTT